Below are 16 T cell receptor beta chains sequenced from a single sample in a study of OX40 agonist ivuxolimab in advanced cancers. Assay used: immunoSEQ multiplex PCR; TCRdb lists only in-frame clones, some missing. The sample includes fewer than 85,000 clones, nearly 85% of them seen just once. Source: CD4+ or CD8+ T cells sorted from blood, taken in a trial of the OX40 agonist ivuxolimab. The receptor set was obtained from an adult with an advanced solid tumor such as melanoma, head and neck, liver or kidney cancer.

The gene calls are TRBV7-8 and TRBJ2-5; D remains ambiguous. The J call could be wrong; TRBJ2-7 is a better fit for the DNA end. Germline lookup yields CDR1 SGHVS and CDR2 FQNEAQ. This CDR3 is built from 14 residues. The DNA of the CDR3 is TGTGCCAGCAGCTCAACAGCACTCTCCTACGAGCAGTACTTC. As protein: CASSSTALSYEQYF.

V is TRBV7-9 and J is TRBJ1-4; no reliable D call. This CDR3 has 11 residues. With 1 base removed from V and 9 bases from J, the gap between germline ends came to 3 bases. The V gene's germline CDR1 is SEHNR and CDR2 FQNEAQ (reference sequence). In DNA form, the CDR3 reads TGTGCCAGCAGCTTAGATAAAAAACTGTTTTTT. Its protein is CASSLDKKLFF.

CDR3 sequence (DNA): TGTGCCAGCTCCCCCGGCGACGGACGCGAAGCTTTCTTT. Its translation: CASSPGDGREAFF. The J gene is TRBJ1-1, the V gene TRBV2; the D is unclear. Germline values: CDR1 SNHLY, CDR2 FYNNEI. Between the trimmed V and J ends, which lost 8 bases and 8 bases, there was a span of 18 bases. This CDR3 is 13 amino acids long.

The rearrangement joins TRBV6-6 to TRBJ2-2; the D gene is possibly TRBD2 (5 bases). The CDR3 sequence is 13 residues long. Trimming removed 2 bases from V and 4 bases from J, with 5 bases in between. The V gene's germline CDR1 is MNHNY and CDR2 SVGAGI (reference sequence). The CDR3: CASSYRGTGELFF. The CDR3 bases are TGTGCCAGCAGTTACCGGGGCACCGGGGAGCTGTTTTTT.

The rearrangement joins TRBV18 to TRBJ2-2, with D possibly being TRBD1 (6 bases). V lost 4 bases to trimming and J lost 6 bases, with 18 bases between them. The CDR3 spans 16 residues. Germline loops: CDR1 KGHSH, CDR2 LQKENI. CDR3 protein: CASSLGQLMVSGELFF. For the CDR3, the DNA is TGTGCCAGCTCACTCGGACAGCTCATGGTTTCCGGGGAGCTGTTTTTT.

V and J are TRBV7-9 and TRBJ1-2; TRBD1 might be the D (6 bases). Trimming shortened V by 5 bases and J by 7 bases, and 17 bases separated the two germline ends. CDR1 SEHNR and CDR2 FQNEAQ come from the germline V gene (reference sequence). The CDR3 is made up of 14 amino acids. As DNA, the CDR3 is TGTGCCAGCAGCGCCCAGGAGGGGGGCGGTGGCTACACCTTC. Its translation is CASSAQEGGGGYTF.

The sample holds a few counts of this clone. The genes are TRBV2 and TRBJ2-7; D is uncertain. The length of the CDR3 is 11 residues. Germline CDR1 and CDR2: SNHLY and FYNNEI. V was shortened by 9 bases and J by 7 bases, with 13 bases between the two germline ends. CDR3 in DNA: TGTGCCAGGGAGTTTGGAAATGAGCAGTACTTC. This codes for CAREFGNEQYF.

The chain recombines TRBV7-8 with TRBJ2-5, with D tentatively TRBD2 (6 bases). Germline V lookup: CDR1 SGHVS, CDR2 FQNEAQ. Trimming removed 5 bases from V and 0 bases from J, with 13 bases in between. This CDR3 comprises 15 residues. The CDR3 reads CASSPRGLNQETQYF. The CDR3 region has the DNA TGTGCCAGCAGCCCCCGGGGACTGAACCAAGAGACCCAGTACTTC.

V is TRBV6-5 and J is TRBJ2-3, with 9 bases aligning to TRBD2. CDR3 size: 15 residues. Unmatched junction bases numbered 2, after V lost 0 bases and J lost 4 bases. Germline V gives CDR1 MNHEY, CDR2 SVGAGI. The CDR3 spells CASSYSAGGSDTQYF. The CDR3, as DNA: TGTGCCAGCAGTTACTCGGCGGGAGGGTCAGATACGCAGTATTTT.

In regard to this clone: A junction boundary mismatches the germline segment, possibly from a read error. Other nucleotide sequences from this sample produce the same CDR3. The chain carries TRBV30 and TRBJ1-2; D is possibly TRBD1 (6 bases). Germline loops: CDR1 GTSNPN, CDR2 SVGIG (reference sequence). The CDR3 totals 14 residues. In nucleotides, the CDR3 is TGCGCCTGGAGTAGGATTGGACAGACCTATGGCTACACCTTC. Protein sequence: CAWSRIGQTYGYTF.

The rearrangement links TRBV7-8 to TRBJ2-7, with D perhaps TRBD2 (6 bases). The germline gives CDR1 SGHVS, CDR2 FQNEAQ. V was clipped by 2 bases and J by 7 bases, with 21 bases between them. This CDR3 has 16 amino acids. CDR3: CASSLSAAGWAVEQYF. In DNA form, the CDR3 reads TGTGCCAGCAGCTTATCCGCGGCGGGATGGGCGGTGGAGCAGTACTTC. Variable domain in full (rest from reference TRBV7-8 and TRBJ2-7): GAGVSQSPRYKVAKRGQDVALRCDPISGHVSLFWYQQALGQGPEFLTYFQNEAQLDKSGLPSDRFFAERPEGSVSTLKIQRTQQEDSAVYLCASSLSAAGWAVEQYFGPGTRLTVT.

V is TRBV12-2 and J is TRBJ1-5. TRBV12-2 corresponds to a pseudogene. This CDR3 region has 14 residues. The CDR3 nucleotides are TGTGCAAGTCGCTTACTTGGGGGGACTCAGCCCCAGCATTTT. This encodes CASRLLGGTQPQHF.

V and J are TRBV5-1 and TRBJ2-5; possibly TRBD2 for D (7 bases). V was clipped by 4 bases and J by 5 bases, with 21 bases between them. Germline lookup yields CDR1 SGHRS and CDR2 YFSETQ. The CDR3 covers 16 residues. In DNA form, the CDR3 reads TGCGCCAGCAGCCTGGCGGGGGACATACACGGTGAGACCCAGTACTTC. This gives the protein CASSLAGDIHGETQYF.

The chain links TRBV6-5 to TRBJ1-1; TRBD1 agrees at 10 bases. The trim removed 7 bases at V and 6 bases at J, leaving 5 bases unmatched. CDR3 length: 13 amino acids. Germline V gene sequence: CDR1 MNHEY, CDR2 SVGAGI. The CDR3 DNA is TGTGCCAGCACTCGGGGGACAGGGGCTGAAGCTTTCTTT. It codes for CASTRGTGAEAFF.

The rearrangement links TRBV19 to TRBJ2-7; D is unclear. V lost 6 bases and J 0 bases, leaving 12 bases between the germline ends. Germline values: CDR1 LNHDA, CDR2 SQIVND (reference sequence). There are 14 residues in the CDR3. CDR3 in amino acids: CASSTQLLSYEQYF. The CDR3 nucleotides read TGTGCCAGTAGCACGCAGCTCCTCTCCTACGAGCAGTACTTC.

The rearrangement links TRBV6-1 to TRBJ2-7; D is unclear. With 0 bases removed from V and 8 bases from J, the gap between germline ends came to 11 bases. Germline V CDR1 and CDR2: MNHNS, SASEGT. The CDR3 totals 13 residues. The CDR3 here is CASSEALGYKQYF. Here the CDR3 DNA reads TGTGCCAGCAGTGAAGCGCTAGGGTATAAGCAGTACTTC.